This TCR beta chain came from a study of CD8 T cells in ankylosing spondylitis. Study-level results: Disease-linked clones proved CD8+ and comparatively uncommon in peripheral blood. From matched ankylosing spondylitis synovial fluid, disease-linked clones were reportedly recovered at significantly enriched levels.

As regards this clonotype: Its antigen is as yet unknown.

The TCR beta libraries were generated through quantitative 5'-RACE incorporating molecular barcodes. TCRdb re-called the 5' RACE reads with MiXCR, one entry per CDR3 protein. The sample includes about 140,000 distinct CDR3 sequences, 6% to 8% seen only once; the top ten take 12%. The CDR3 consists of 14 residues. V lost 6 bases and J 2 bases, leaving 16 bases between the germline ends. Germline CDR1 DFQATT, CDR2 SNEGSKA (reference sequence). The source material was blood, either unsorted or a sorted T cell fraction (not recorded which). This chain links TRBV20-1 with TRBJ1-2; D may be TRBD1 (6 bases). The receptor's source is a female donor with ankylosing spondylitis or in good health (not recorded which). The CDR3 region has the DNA TGCAGTGCCCCAAGGCAGGGGACCAACTATGGCTACACCTTC. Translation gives CSAPRQGTNYGYTF.